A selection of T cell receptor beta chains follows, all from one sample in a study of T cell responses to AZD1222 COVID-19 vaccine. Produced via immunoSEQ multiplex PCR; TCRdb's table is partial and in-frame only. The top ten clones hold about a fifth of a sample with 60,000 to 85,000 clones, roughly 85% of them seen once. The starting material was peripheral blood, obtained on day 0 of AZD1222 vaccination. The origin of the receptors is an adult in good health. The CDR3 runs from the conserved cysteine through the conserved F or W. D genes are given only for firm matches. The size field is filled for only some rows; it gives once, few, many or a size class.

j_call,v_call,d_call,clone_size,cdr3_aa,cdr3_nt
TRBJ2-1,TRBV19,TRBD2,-,CASSIRGTSGYNEQFF,TGTGCCAGTAGTATTCGGGGGACTAGCGGATACAATGAGCAGTTCTTC
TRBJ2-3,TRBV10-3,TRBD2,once,CAISAGTSGSGTFTDTQYF,TGTGCCATCAGTGCCGGGACTAGCGGGAGCGGCACTTTCACAGATACGCAGTATTTT
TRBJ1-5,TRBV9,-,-,CASSAGGLSNQPQHF,TGTGCCAGCAGTGCCGGGGGGCTTAGCAATCAGCCCCAGCATTTT
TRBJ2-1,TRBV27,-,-,CASSPRPTSGNEQFF,TGTGCCAGCAGTCCTCGCCCCACCAGCGGCAATGAGCAGTTCTTC
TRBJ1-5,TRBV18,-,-,CASSPESSSNQPQHF,TGTGCCAGCTCACCAGAGAGTTCTAGCAATCAGCCCCAGCATTTT
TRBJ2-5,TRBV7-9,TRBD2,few,CASSRTLGGSLETQYF,TGTGCCAGCAGCCGCACCTTGGGCGGGAGTTTAGAGACCCAGTACTTC
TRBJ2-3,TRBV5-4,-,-,CASSGPTDTQYF,TGTGCCAGCAGCGGACCTACAGATACGCAGTATTTT
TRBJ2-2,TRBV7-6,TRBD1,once,CASSSGTGAAGELFF,TGTGCCAGCAGCTCCGGGACAGGGGCTGCCGGGGAGCTGTTTTTT
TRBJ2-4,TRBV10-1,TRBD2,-,CASSEGSGGAGAKNIQYF,TGCGCCAGCAGTGAAGGTAGCGGGGGGGCCGGAGCCAAAAACATTCAGTACTTC
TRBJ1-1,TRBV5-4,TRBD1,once,CASTRGLDTEAFF,TGTGCCAGCACTAGGGGGCTGGACACTGAAGCTTTCTTT
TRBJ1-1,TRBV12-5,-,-,CASGLWNTEAFF,TGTGCTAGTGGTTTATGGAACACTGAAGCTTTCTTT
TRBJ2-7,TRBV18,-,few,CASSPGSTYEQYF,TGTGCCAGCTCACCAGGCAGCACCTACGAGCAGTACTTC
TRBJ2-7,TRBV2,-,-,CASSEEELFNYEQYF,TGTGCCAGCAGTGAGGAGGAACTCTTTAACTACGAGCAGTACTTC
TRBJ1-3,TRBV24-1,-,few,CATSESGNTIYF,TGTGCCACCTCCGAGTCAGGGAACACCATATATTTT
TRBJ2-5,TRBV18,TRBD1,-,CASSPPTGGRETQYF,TGTGCCAGCTCACCACCGACAGGGGGCAGGGAGACCCAGTACTTC
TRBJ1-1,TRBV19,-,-,CASSMKGDTEAFF,TGTGCCAGTAGTATGAAGGGAGACACTGAAGCTTTCTTT
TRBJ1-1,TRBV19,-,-,CASMSVSPTEAFF,TGTGCCAGTATGTCGGTCAGCCCTACTGAAGCTTTCTTT